This TCR beta chain was retrieved from a study of graft-versus-host responses after intestinal transplantation. Here immunoSEQ multiplex PCR was the method, and the copy in TCRdb shows in-frame clones only, minus some. The sample yields 75,000 to 100,000 clones, 75% to 95% seen once. Between the trimmed V and J ends, which lost 4 bases and 2 bases, there was a span of 4 bases. The CDR3 is 12 residues long. Germline V gene sequence: CDR1 SGHTA, CDR2 FQGNSA. General study points: The study associated peak circulating GvH clone levels with early post-transplant HvG declines.

Concerning this clone itself: Antigen unknown. Within the sample, other DNA sequences also encode this same CDR3.

This chain links TRBV7-2 with TRBJ2-3; D call uncertain. This receptor was identified in a human donor who was the organ donor for an intestinal transplant. The specimen comprised unstimulated CD4+ T cells sorted from spleen or lymph node cells, sampled before transplant. The CDR3 sequence is CASSSYTDTQYF. CDR3 DNA sequence: TGTGCCAGCAGCTCGTACACAGATACGCAGTATTTT.